This T cell receptor beta chain was observed in a study of OX40 agonist ivuxolimab in advanced cancers. For context, the study as a whole: The costimulatory receptor OX40 (CD134) was targeted by ivuxolimab, a fully human IgG2 agonistic monoclonal antibody. Intravenous ivuxolimab was administered to patients every 2 weeks at six dose levels: 0.01, 0.1, 0.3, 1.5, 3 and 10 mg/kg. Of the approximately 54 patients in dose escalation, about 20 had hepatocellular carcinoma, some 15 had melanoma, 9 had renal cell carcinoma and 9 had head and neck cancer. In the dose-escalation cohort, 75% to 90% of patients were male, and the mean age was approximately 60 years with a range of roughly 20 to 85. Prior anti-PD-1, anti-PD-L1 or anti-CTLA-4 therapy was permitted, and about two fifths of dose-escalation patients had received checkpoint inhibitors. Three dose-escalation patients achieved partial responses, one with hepatocellular carcinoma and two with cutaneous melanoma. The purpose of peripheral TCRbeta sequencing was to test whether ivuxolimab changed TCR sequence diversity and led to clonal T-cell expansion. The paper reports the monotherapy dose-escalation portion (N of about 56 patients) of the phase I ivuxolimab trial. What the research found in general, with its limitations: In the 0.1-3.0 mg/kg groups, partial responders were among the patients with the lowest normalized peripheral clonal expansion, particularly in CD8+ T cells. At doses of 0.1 to 3.0 mg/kg, clonal expansion of both CD4+ and CD8+ blood T cells was observed from baseline to week 6. Low levels of normalized T-cell clonal expansion were also seen in some nonresponding patients. Antigen specificity was not determined for the clonally expanded peripheral T cells. On average, CD8+ T cells showed more expanded clones than CD4+ T cells after ivuxolimab.

To sequence the TCRbeta CDR3 region, genomic DNA was isolated from the sorted cells. The immunoSEQ Assay was used to sequence the TCRbeta CDR3 regions. The clones in this table, taken by TCRdb from immuneACCESS, are in-frame only. Not every clone is retained; where verified, under half of the shortfall comes from an unresolved V gene, and the cause of the rest is unknown. The sample table holds tens of thousands of clones, of which about nine tenths were seen once. The top ten constitute 20% to 25% of the sample. The trial excluded patients who had a history of autoimmune disease or were on systemic immunosuppression. Peripheral blood for TCR sequencing was drawn from every dose cohort at baseline, at cycle 4 day 1 and at cycle 7 day 1. Samples came from an open-label, multicenter, first-in-human phase I dose-escalation trial of ivuxolimab. Adults with locally advanced or metastatic melanoma, renal cell, hepatocellular, or head and neck squamous cell carcinoma were enrolled in the trial. CD4+ and CD8+ T cells were sorted separately from peripheral blood before TCR sequencing.

From the germline V gene, CDR1 is SNHLY and CDR2 is FYNNEI. The CDR3 covers 13 residues, taking in both the cysteine and the phenylalanine. Only the CDR3 region is kept as DNA, spanning 39 bases read in frame from base 1. V is cut by 3 bases and J by 0 bases, and the space between the germline ends is 6 bases. About this clone itself: It has no known antigen specificity. No base quality values were provided; no much bigger clone lies one nucleotide off.

The source is an adult with an advanced solid tumor such as melanoma, head and neck, liver or kidney cancer. The rearranged chain carries TRBV2 and TRBJ2-7; the D gene is unclear. The material sequenced was CD4+ or CD8+ T cells sorted from blood, taken in a trial of the OX40 agonist ivuxolimab. In nucleotides, the sequence is TGTGCCAGCAGTGATCCCTCCTCCTACGAGCAGTACTTC. It is translated as CASSDPSSYEQYF.